This TCR beta chain originates from a study of blood T cell repertoires in COVID-19. Some clones are missing from TCRdb's copy, which holds only in-frame ones; the method was immunoSEQ multiplex PCR. This sample carries about 40,000 clones, around 81% of them seen once, and the ten largest clones take 5.4%. V was clipped by 6 bases and J by 7 bases, with 19 bases between them. Germline CDR1 and CDR2: MNHNY and SVGAGI (reference sequence). The CDR3 sequence is 14 residues long. Source material: peripheral blood. This rearrangement joins TRBV6-6 to TRBJ2-7; D might be TRBD2 (6 bases). This clonotype originated in a man aged 50-60 years with active COVID-19. CDR3 DNA sequence: TGTGCCAGCAGAGATGGGACTGTGGCTGCGGAGCAGTACTTC. It is translated as CASRDGTVAAEQYF.